The entry below describes one T cell receptor (beta chain). Its target is unknown. Each CDR3 protein gets one entry in TCRdb, which reprocessed the 5' RACE reads and gives no DNA. The listing contains about 370,000 distinct CDR3 sequences. This specimen comes from a study of T cells expressing NK-cell markers. As for the study in general: With respect to HCMV, seven of the eight sequenced donors were seropositive, and one was seronegative.

This CDR3 region has 14 residues. The germline V gene encodes CDR1 SGHRS and CDR2 YFSETQ. Regarding the study as a whole: In several donors, dominant clonotypes made up about 25-60.1% of CD3+CD56-NKG2C+ cells.

Sequences were obtained from blood T cells: a sorted CD56 or NKG2C T cell subset, CD4+ or CD8+ T cells, or bulk PBMC T cells (not recorded which). The source of this sequence is a woman in her fifties or sixties in good health. The V call is TRBV5-1, the J call TRBJ1-1. The CDR3 protein is CASRDSSAYTEAFF.